This T cell receptor (beta chain) stems from a study of blood T cells in healthy people across ages (dated by TCRdb to about 2015). Regarding the complete study: In model experiments, template switching captured roughly one uniquely barcoded TCR beta cDNA molecule for every two T cells. Four age groups were formed from the donors: young (average about 16 years), middle-aged (approximately 40), aged (more than 55) and long-lived (less than 85). Using deep sequencing normalized with unique cDNA molecular identifiers, the study measured how TCR beta repertoire diversity changes with age. To avoid experimental bias, donors of different ages were distributed randomly across sequencing lanes. Two additional independent replicas of 1 million unique cDNA reads from the same blood draw were analyzed for two donors (one aged 18 to 30 and one aged 80 or older). Results and caveats for the whole study, not just this receptor: Estimates of total diversity based on one million sequenced T cells were regarded as lower bounds and as underestimates. Donor CMV infection status was unknown, potentially confounding age-related changes in expanded clonotypes. Since profiling was done on bulk unsorted PBMCs, naive and antigen-experienced compartments could not be conclusively compared. Compared with the aged group, the long-lived group had more naive CD4+ T cells, fewer expanded clones and increased TCR diversity, suggesting age selection. Observed TCR beta diversity per million T cells fell roughly linearly with age, and a significant reduction was already apparent by age about 43. A strong correlation was found between observed TCR beta diversity and the percentage of naive T cells measured by flow cytometry.

Library method: 5' RACE. TCRdb records Illumina HiSeq 2500 as the sequencer. A second PCR of about 6 to 12 cycles was run with a J-beta primer mix and a sample-barcoded 5' primer. A unique molecular identifier was introduced onto each TCR beta cDNA molecule by a template-switch 5' adaptor carrying 12 random nucleotides. At least 2.5 million CDR3-containing paired-end reads were obtained from each sample. First-strand cDNA synthesis was performed from all RNA using the Mint cDNA synthesis kit, with priming by a TRBC-specific oligonucleotide. All cDNA was treated with uracil-DNA glycosylase and then went through a first 18-cycle PCR with the universal primers M1SS and BC2_uni_R. As for how the authors treated the data: For normalization, 1 million high-quality reads were randomly selected from each sample, with every read carrying a distinct molecular identifier. Instead of being binned into consensus sequences, reads with shared molecular identifiers were discarded. MiTCR, run with a Q25 quality threshold and the strictest error-elimination algorithm, handled CDR3 identification, clonotype clustering and error correction. A nonparametric unseen species model with Euler transformation was used to estimate a lower bound on total TCR beta diversity. TCRdb reprocessing: public reads trimmed at Q25 with fastp, clones called with MiXCR, in-frame beta chains kept. All rows with the same CDR3 protein become a single entry with the most common DNA and genes. These V and J calls derive from TCRdb rather than the authors' analysis. The sample table lists more than 500,000 distinct CDR3 sequences, approximately 27% of them with a count of one. About 18% of the sample goes to the ten largest clones.

Systemically healthy Caucasian individuals from Russia, roughly 40 in total and aged 6 to 90 years, were included as donors. Each donor gave around 9.8 milliliters of peripheral blood, collected into EDTA-treated Vacutainer tubes. Ficoll-Paque density-gradient centrifugation was used to isolate PBMCs, with at least 6.5 million per sample. Total RNA was extracted from PBMCs with Trizol reagent, with at least 5 micrograms obtained per sample. For every donor, an aliquot of PBMCs went through flow cytometry to measure the percentages of naive CD45RAhigh/CD27high T cells. In the case of this clonotype: This clone's antigen is unknown. No much larger clone is present one base from it, and per-base qualities are unavailable.

Reading from cysteine to phenylalanine, the CDR3 counts 13 amino acids. The retained sequence is limited to the CDR3, 39 bases, with the frame set at the first base. V and J lose 5 bases and 3 bases, and a span of 13 bases separates them. Based on the germline V gene (reference sequence), the CDR1 and CDR2 sequences are DFQATT and SNEGSKA. This receptor chain uses TRBV20-1 and TRBJ1-1, with TRBD1 perhaps the D gene, on 5 matching bases. The receptor was isolated from a woman between 70 and 85 years old in good health. Sequenced sample: blood. CDR3 region: CSASRDGDTEAFF. The DNA is TGCAGTGCTTCCAGGGATGGGGACACTGAAGCTTTCTTT.